This T cell receptor (beta chain) was observed in a study of blood T cells in healthy people across ages. This clonotype has a count of ten or more. A J-beta primer mix and a sample-barcoded 5' primer were used in a second PCR of about 7 to 12 cycles. In TCRdb, the 5' RACE reads were re-called with MiXCR into one record per CDR3 protein. The sample consists of some 930,000 distinct CDR3 sequences, approximately 32% of them appearing once. These records were also assigned to another study, of T cells of mothers and their children. That paper notes: With unrelated pairs as the comparison, related mother-child pairs had a slightly higher overlap that was not significant.

This clonotype was sampled from a woman aged 40 to 55 in good health. Specimen: blood.

In nucleotides, the CDR3 is TGTGCCAGCAGCCCCCACTCCTCGGGGGCTGACAATCAGCCCCAGCATTTT. Its protein is CASSPHSSGADNQPQHF. The gene calls are TRBV27 and TRBJ1-5; D may be TRBD1 (6 bases). Trimming pared 6 bases from V and 3 bases from J, leaving 21 bases between. Germline V gene sequence: CDR1 MNHEY, CDR2 SMNVEV (reference sequence). The CDR3 covers 17 residues.